The clone carrying this TCR beta chain was seen at least ten times. These data are taken from a study of spatial heterogeneity in lung cancer. This CDR3 is built from 17 residues. Germline lookup yields CDR1 SGHNT and CDR2 YYREEE (reference sequence). V lost 4 bases to trimming and J lost 5 bases; unmatched junction nucleotides: 12. MiXCR was run by TCRdb on the 5' RACE reads, yielding one entry per CDR3 protein. The table lists 20,000 to 30,000 distinct CDR3 sequences, roughly 13% of them singletons. The time point: sample taken at primary tumor resection. Whole RNA, which was extracted from tumor, nontumor lung tissue or frozen PBMC, was sequenced without any cell sorting.

The origin of this receptor is a female donor with early-stage non-small cell lung cancer. This chain uses TRBV5-4 with TRBJ2-5, with 12 bases identical to TRBD2. Sequencing used PBMCs, obtained at surgery. DNA of the CDR3: TGTGCCAGCAGCACAGGACTAGCGGGGTCTCTGAGGGAGACCCAGTACTTC. Amino acid sequence: CASSTGLAGSLRETQYF. The full variable domain, with the rest looked up from reference TRBV5-4 and TRBJ2-5, is ETGVTQSPTHLIKTRGQQVTLRCSSQSGHNTVSWYQQALGQGPQFIFQYYREEENGRGNFPPRFSGLQFPNYSSELNVNALELDDSALYLCASSTGLAGSLRETQYFGPGTRLLVL.